The rows below give T cell receptor beta chains drawn from one sample of a study of T cell responses to AZD1222 COVID-19 vaccine. Produced via immunoSEQ multiplex PCR; TCRdb's table is partial and in-frame only. The top ten hold 2.5% to 3% of the sample, which has approximately 190,000 clones, 85% to 90% seen once. This specimen was peripheral blood, taken on day 0 of MenACWY control vaccination. Source of these receptors: an adult in good health. CDR3s include the opening cysteine and the closing phenylalanine or tryptophan. The order of the fields is V gene, CDR3 protein.

>TRBV12-3/TRBV12-4
CASEAGPYNEQFF
>TRBV7-9
CASSLGGQSKNEKLFF
>TRBV7-2
CASSTTGLLPQHF
>TRBV10-3
CATTSTSNEQYF
>TRBV5-4
CASSLRQGNEKLFF
>TRBV7-9
CASSFRNVQETQYF
>TRBV5-1
CASSLGQGSYEQYF
>TRBV28
CASSPPKGVLGGYTF
>TRBV5-1
CASSSPSGDNEQFF
>TRBV27
CASSLVRAGGQGLRTDTQYF
>TRBV27
CASSWGSRSYEQYF
>TRBV7-6
CASSLRDRVGSYNEQFF
>TRBV7-2
CASSPGPGLAGEQYF
>TRBV5-6
CASTLGLTADYGYTF
>TRBV2
CASSEATYGYTF
>TRBV19
CASSGQAFTEAFF
>TRBV28
CASSLPEVYNEQFF
>TRBV12-3/TRBV12-4
CASSRTGTGEFF
>TRBV18
CASSPSSQGQSYGYTF
>TRBV28
CARQDRAPYEQYF
>TRBV9
CASALTGGREAGELFF
>TRBV7-9
CASSSGRGTETQYF
>TRBV5-1
CASSLADPHGVDTQYF
>TRBV30
CAWSVGGVTEAFF
>TRBV9
CASSVVQASTGELFF
>TRBV5-1
CASSSGLAGGHTTTDTQYF
>TRBV5-1
CASSFGDRGYGYTF
>TRBV27
CASNLGGSLYNEQFF
>TRBV7-2
CASSLRTGGADTQYF